This TCR beta chain was obtained from a study of blood T cell repertoires in COVID-19. Notes on this clone: Other DNA sequences in this sample translate to the same CDR3.

The CDR3 is made up of 14 amino acids. Germline CDR1 MNHEY, CDR2 SMNVEV (reference sequence). The junction had 5 bases not matched to a gene; V was cut back by 5 bases and J by 2 bases. The assay was immunoSEQ multiplex PCR, and TCRdb's table has in-frame clones only and misses some. The sample includes about 32,000 clones, just over 85% seen only once; the top ten take 4% to 5%. This chain uses TRBV27 with TRBJ1-1; TRBD1 matches 7 bases. This receptor was obtained from a woman between 65 and 79 years old with active COVID-19. The sequencing input was peripheral blood. The DNA of the CDR3 is TGTGCCAGCAGTCCGGGGACAGCCAACACTGAAGCTTTCTTT. Translated, it gives CASSPGTANTEAFF.